Each of the 20 T cell receptor beta chains below was sequenced from the same sample in a study of blood T cell repertoires in COVID-19. Generated by immunoSEQ multiplex PCR, the TCRdb table keeps only in-frame clones and is missing some. The table lists 140,000 to 150,000 clones, around three quarters of them singletons. Material for sequencing was peripheral blood. The origin of the receptors is a man in his fifties or sixties with active or convalescent COVID-19.

V and J are TRBV2 and TRBJ2-2; maybe TRBD2 (5 bases). Trimming took off 4 bases at V and 0 bases at J, with 9 bases between the two ends. Germline V gene data show CDR1 as SNHLY and CDR2 as FYNNEI. This CDR3 spans 15 amino acids. The CDR3 loop reads CASSVRTSNTGELFF. The CDR3 coding sequence is TGTGCCAGCAGTGTCAGGACTTCGAACACCGGGGAGCTGTTTTTT.

This clone was detected only a few times. The V call is TRBV10-1, the J call TRBJ2-1; possible D gene TRBD2, 6 bases. CDR3 length: 15 amino acids. CDR1 and CDR2 (germline): WNHNN, SYGVQD (reference sequence). V shed 3 bases and J shed 7 bases, with 16 bases lying between them. The CDR3 reads CASSDLSGGANEQFF. DNA of the CDR3: TGCGCCAGCAGTGACCTGAGCGGCGGGGCAAATGAGCAGTTCTTC.

CDR3 loop: CASSPAGVAGNTIYF. CDR3 coding DNA: TGTGCCAGCAGCCCCGCCGGGGTAGCTGGAAACACCATATATTTT. J is TRBJ1-3 and V is TRBV28, with D unclear. Germline V CDR1 and CDR2: MDHEN, SYDVKM. V lost 6 bases and J 2 bases, leaving 14 bases between the germline ends. The CDR3 totals 15 residues.

The chain joins TRBV5-5 to TRBJ2-5, with 7 bases matching TRBD2. CDR3 length: 13 amino acids. V dropped 3 bases and J dropped 2; count of bases not matched to a gene: 1. The germline CDR1 and CDR2 sequences are SGHKS and YYEKEE (reference sequence). The CDR3: CASSWEGQETQYF. The CDR3 region has the DNA TGTGCCAGCAGCTGGGAGGGTCAAGAGACCCAGTACTTC.

The genes are TRBV7-9 and TRBJ2-5, with 9 nucleotides matching TRBD1. The CDR3 is made up of 14 amino acids. Germline V gives CDR1 SEHNR, CDR2 FQNEAQ (reference sequence). V shed 6 bases, J shed 5 bases, and the junction held 7 bases outside the gene matches. CDR3 DNA sequence: TGTGCCAGCAGGATACAGGGGGCGTCGGAGACCCAGTACTTC. This codes for CASRIQGASETQYF.

This rearrangement joins TRBV5-4 to TRBJ2-1; D remains unclear. Germline lookup yields CDR1 SGHNT and CDR2 YYREEE (reference sequence). This CDR3 is built from 14 residues. V shed 4 bases and J shed 6 bases, with 14 bases lying between them. The CDR3 loop is CASSTTNWANEQFF. For the CDR3, the DNA is TGTGCCAGCAGCACGACCAATTGGGCCAATGAGCAGTTCTTC.

The J gene is TRBJ2-2, the V gene TRBV27; no clear D gene. The CDR3 covers 13 residues. V lost 3 bases and J lost 2, with 4 bases in between. Germline CDR1 MNHEY, CDR2 SMNVEV (reference sequence). DNA for the CDR3: TGTGCCAGCAGTTTTCAAAACACCGGGGAGCTGTTTTTT. This gives the protein CASSFQNTGELFF.

This clone has only a few counts. This chain links TRBV6-5 with TRBJ2-3; TRBD2 matches 10 bases. The CDR3 is 16 residues long. Germline V CDR1 and CDR2: MNHEY, SVGAGI. V gave up 0 bases and J gave up 2 bases; unmatched junction bases: 2. The CDR3 loop reads CASSYSLAGVTDTQYF. As DNA, the CDR3 is TGTGCCAGCAGTTACTCCCTAGCGGGAGTCACAGATACGCAGTATTTT.

The J gene is TRBJ2-7, the V gene TRBV5-1, with D perhaps TRBD2 (5 bases). In germline, CDR1 is SGHRS, CDR2 YFSETQ. The CDR3 is 14 amino acids. The V end lost 0 bases, the J end lost 0 bases, and 7 bases lay between the germline ends. This chain's CDR3 is CASSLDGLSYEQYF. As DNA, the CDR3 is TGCGCCAGCAGCTTGGACGGACTCTCCTACGAGCAGTACTTC.

V and J are TRBV7-3 and TRBJ2-1; D might be TRBD2 (5 bases). From germline, CDR1 is SGHTA and CDR2 FQGTGA. The CDR3 sequence is 17 residues long. Trimming took off 5 bases at V and 1 base at J, with 18 bases between the two ends. CDR3 nucleotides: TGTGCCAGCAGCGTAGTAGCCTTGGAGGAGTCCTACAATGAGCAGTTCTTC. It translates to CASSVVALEESYNEQFF. The full variable domain, completed using reference TRBV7-3 and TRBJ2-1, is GAGVSQTPSNKVTEKGKYVELRCDPISGHTALYWYRQSLGQGPEFLIYFQGTGAADDSGLPNDRFFAVRPEGSVSTLKIQRTERGDSAVYLCASSVVALEESYNEQFFGPGTRLTVL.

A note on this clone: This same CDR3 is encoded by further DNA sequences in the sample. CDR3 in amino acids: CASSISDYGYTF. In DNA, the CDR3 is TGTGCCAGTAGTATCTCGGACTATGGCTACACCTTC. The V gene is TRBV19, the J gene TRBJ1-2; D unclear. The germline CDR1 and CDR2 sequences are LNHDA and SQIVND (reference sequence). Trimming took 3 bases from V and 3 from J, leaving 5 bases between them. The CDR3 extends over 12 amino acids.

This clone was counted once. The V and J genes are TRBV19 and TRBJ2-7; 11 nucleotides match TRBD1. This CDR3 contains 15 residues. From germline, CDR1 is LNHDA and CDR2 SQIVND (reference sequence). The V and J ends lost 5 bases and 2 bases, in that order; junction bases with no gene match: 5. CDR3 in DNA: TGTGCCAGTAGTCCTCAGGGACAGGGGGCCTACGAGCAGTACTTC. Translating it yields CASSPQGQGAYEQYF.

This chain uses TRBV28 with TRBJ2-5; 12 positions match TRBD2. Trimming cost V 4 bases and J 4 bases; bases outside gene matches: 4. CDR1 MDHEN and CDR2 SYDVKM come from the germline V gene. The CDR3 has 15 amino acids. The CDR3 reads CASSSSGRARETQYF. In nucleotides, the CDR3 is TGTGCCAGCAGTTCTAGCGGGAGGGCCAGAGAGACCCAGTACTTC.

This CDR3 is CASSRQDDQPQHF. The CDR3 region has the DNA TGTGCCAGCTCAAGGCAGGATGATCAGCCCCAGCATTTT. The chain is built from TRBV6-5 and TRBJ1-5; D ambiguous. From germline, CDR1 is MNHEY and CDR2 SVGAGI. The CDR3 length is 13 residues. V lost 8 bases, J lost 5 bases, and 13 bases lay in between.

The chain uses TRBV9 and TRBJ2-5; tentative D call: TRBD1 (6 bases). V was shortened by 7 bases and J by 5 bases, with 15 bases between the two germline ends. The CDR3 sequence is 13 residues long. CDR1 is SGDLS and CDR2 is YYNGEE in the germline V gene. CDR3 nucleotides: TGTGCCAGCGGGCCGGGACATAGGGAGACCCAGTACTTC. Translation gives CASGPGHRETQYF.

This clone occurred many times. The chain is built from TRBV18 and TRBJ2-7; D gene uncertain. Per the germline V gene, CDR1 is KGHSH and CDR2 is LQKENI. Deletions cut 3 bases from V and 2 bases from J, with 2 bases between. There are 11 residues in the CDR3. As DNA, the CDR3 is TGTGCCAGCTCACCCGCCTACGAGCAGTACTTC. Amino acids: CASSPAYEQYF.

The chain carries TRBV7-3 and TRBJ2-3; 11 bases map to TRBD1. V lost 3 bases, J lost 5 bases, and 7 bases stayed unmatched. Germline CDR1 is SGHTA and CDR2 is FQGTGA. There are 16 residues in the CDR3. DNA of the CDR3: TGTGCCAGCAGCTTTTTGGGACAGGGGGGAATAGATACGCAGTATTTT. This translates into CASSFLGQGGIDTQYF.

The V and J genes are TRBV10-3 and TRBJ2-3; D is perhaps TRBD2 (5 bases). Germline CDR1 and CDR2: ENHRY and SYGVKD. V lost 6 bases, J lost 6 bases, and 16 bases lay in between. This CDR3 spans 14 amino acids. Written as DNA, the CDR3 is TGTGCCATCAGGGGAGAAGGCCCATTCGATACGCAGTATTTT. This codes for CAIRGEGPFDTQYF.

This clone came up once. V usage is TRBV7-9 and J usage is TRBJ2-1; TRBD2 agrees at 13 bases. The ends lost 4 bases at V and 0 bases at J; junction bases unmatched: 3. The CDR3 contains 17 residues. Germline loops: CDR1 SEHNR, CDR2 FQNEAQ (reference sequence). CDR3 loop: CASSSTSGRSSYNEQFF. CDR3 bases: TGTGCCAGCAGCTCGACTAGCGGGAGGAGCTCCTACAATGAGCAGTTCTTC.

This clone showed up many times. This chain connects TRBV19 to TRBJ2-7; TRBD1 matches at 7 bases. The V gene end was trimmed by 8 bases and the J gene end by 4 bases; junction bases not matched to a gene: 11. Per the germline V gene, CDR1 is LNHDA and CDR2 is SQIVND (reference sequence). This CDR3 region has 14 residues. CDR3 DNA: TGTGCCAGTCATCGACAGGGACCTAGGTACGAGCAGTACTTC. Translating it yields CASHRQGPRYEQYF.